This is a list of T cell receptor beta chains from one sample in a study of T cells in Graves' hyperthyroidism and ophthalmopathy. TCRdb fed the multiplex PCR reads into MiXCR, producing one record per CDR3 protein. The sample lists approximately 600,000 distinct CDR3 sequences; roughly 15% were seen once. Sequencing used blood. The source is a woman aged 40 to 50 with Graves' ophthalmopathy. CDR3s include the opening cysteine and the closing phenylalanine or tryptophan. Fields, in order: D gene, J gene, V gene, clone size, CDR3 DNA, CDR3 protein. The D gene is left open where the match is weak. Clone size is given as once, few or many counts, or a class when the clone is expanded.

d_call: TRBD2
j_call: TRBJ2-5
v_call: TRBV12-5
clone_size: few
cdr3_nt: TGTGCTAGTGGTCCTAGCGGGAGACAAGAGACCCAGTACTTC
cdr3_aa: CASGPSGRQETQYF

d_call: -
j_call: TRBJ2-7
v_call: TRBV20-1
clone_size: many
cdr3_nt: TGCAGTGCGCGTTCCGCGTTCTACGAGCAGTACTTC
cdr3_aa: CSARSAFYEQYF

d_call: -
j_call: TRBJ1-5
v_call: TRBV6-1
clone_size: few
cdr3_nt: TGTGCCAGCACGACACACTATAGCAATCAGCCCCAGCATTTT
cdr3_aa: CASTTHYSNQPQHF

d_call: -
j_call: TRBJ1-2
v_call: TRBV5-5
clone_size: many
cdr3_nt: TGTGCCAGCAGCCATCTATCTCAGGCAGGGGAGGATGGCTACACCTTC
cdr3_aa: CASSHLSQAGEDGYTF

d_call: -
j_call: TRBJ1-2
v_call: TRBV29-1
clone_size: few
cdr3_nt: TGCAGCGTTGCCCCCGCCGCGGCGGGTGGCTACACCTTC
cdr3_aa: CSVAPAAAGGYTF

d_call: -
j_call: TRBJ1-1
v_call: TRBV19
clone_size: many
cdr3_nt: TGTGCCAGTAGTATAGAGCATCTAATGAACACTGAAGCTTTCTTT
cdr3_aa: CASSIEHLMNTEAFF

d_call: -
j_call: TRBJ1-2
v_call: TRBV5-6
clone_size: many
cdr3_nt: TGTGCCAGCTTTCTTTTGGGAGAACGGACGGGCTACACCTTC
cdr3_aa: CASFLLGERTGYTF

d_call: -
j_call: TRBJ1-2
v_call: TRBV6-1
clone_size: many
cdr3_nt: TGTGCCAGCAGGAAAGGGCGTTTTCAAGGCTACACCTTC
cdr3_aa: CASRKGRFQGYTF

d_call: TRBD2
j_call: TRBJ2-7
v_call: TRBV4-2
clone_size: many
cdr3_nt: TGTGCCAGCAGCCAGGTTTCGACTAGCGGGAGCTACGAGCAGTACTTC
cdr3_aa: CASSQVSTSGSYEQYF

d_call: TRBD1
j_call: TRBJ1-1
v_call: TRBV28
clone_size: many
cdr3_nt: TGTGCCAGCAGTGGGGACAGGGTTACTGAAGCTTTCTTT
cdr3_aa: CASSGDRVTEAFF

d_call: TRBD1
j_call: TRBJ1-1
v_call: TRBV13
clone_size: many
cdr3_nt: TGTGCCAGCAGCTTCGACAGGGGCGAAGCTTTCTTT
cdr3_aa: CASSFDRGEAFF

d_call: -
j_call: TRBJ2-2
v_call: TRBV19
clone_size: many
cdr3_nt: TGTGCCAGTAGTCCCTCCCTGAACGGGGAGCTGTTTTTT
cdr3_aa: CASSPSLNGELFF

d_call: TRBD2
j_call: TRBJ2-7
v_call: TRBV20-1
clone_size: many
cdr3_nt: TGCAGTGCTAGAGTGAGCGGGAGGGATTACGAGCAGTACTTC
cdr3_aa: CSARVSGRDYEQYF

d_call: TRBD1
j_call: TRBJ2-5
v_call: TRBV7-9
clone_size: many
cdr3_nt: TGTGCCAGCACCTCTCAATTGGGACAGCAAGAGACCCAGTACTTC
cdr3_aa: CASTSQLGQQETQYF

d_call: TRBD1
j_call: TRBJ2-7
v_call: TRBV7-6
clone_size: many
cdr3_nt: TGTGCCAGCAGCTTAGGTGTGCCGGGACAGGGCCACGAGCAGTACTTC
cdr3_aa: CASSLGVPGQGHEQYF

d_call: TRBD1
j_call: TRBJ1-1
v_call: TRBV28
clone_size: many
cdr3_nt: TGTGCCAGCAGTCCGCCAGGGGGCGCGGCTTTCTTT
cdr3_aa: CASSPPGGAAFF

d_call: -
j_call: TRBJ2-4
v_call: TRBV15
clone_size: many
cdr3_nt: TGTGCCACCAGCAAAGGAAGGGTCCTCTTAGCCAAAAACATTCAGTACTTC
cdr3_aa: CATSKGRVLLAKNIQYF

d_call: -
j_call: TRBJ1-5
v_call: TRBV5-6
clone_size: once
cdr3_nt: TGTGCCAGCAGCTTATGGGGAGGGGGTTATCAGCCCCAGCATTTT
cdr3_aa: CASSLWGGGYQPQHF

d_call: TRBD2
j_call: TRBJ2-7
v_call: TRBV7-8
clone_size: many
cdr3_nt: TGTGCCAGCAGCCTTAGCGGGAGTCAAGACGAGCAGTACTTC
cdr3_aa: CASSLSGSQDEQYF

d_call: -
j_call: TRBJ2-2
v_call: TRBV12-3/TRBV12-4
clone_size: many
cdr3_nt: TGTGCCAGCAGTTTCATTATGGCAGAAAACACCGGGGAGCTGTTTTTT
cdr3_aa: CASSFIMAENTGELFF

d_call: -
j_call: TRBJ2-7
v_call: TRBV18
clone_size: many
cdr3_nt: TGTGCCAGCTCACCACAGAGCTACGAGCAGTACTTC
cdr3_aa: CASSPQSYEQYF

d_call: -
j_call: TRBJ2-1
v_call: TRBV2
clone_size: many
cdr3_nt: TGTGCCAGCAGTGTCATAGGGTATGAGCAGTTCTTC
cdr3_aa: CASSVIGYEQFF

d_call: TRBD1
j_call: TRBJ2-5
v_call: TRBV6-1
clone_size: many
cdr3_nt: TGTGCCAGCAGTCCCCGGGACAGGGAGGGAGGCCAGTACTTC
cdr3_aa: CASSPRDREGGQYF

d_call: -
j_call: TRBJ1-5
v_call: TRBV12-3/TRBV12-4
clone_size: few
cdr3_nt: TGTGCCAGCAGTGAGTGGGACGGAGCCTATCAGCCCCAGCATTTT
cdr3_aa: CASSEWDGAYQPQHF

d_call: -
j_call: TRBJ1-3
v_call: TRBV11-2
clone_size: many
cdr3_nt: TGTGCCAGCAGCTTAGGGGGACGGAGGCTCTTGGCGGGAAACACCATATATTTT
cdr3_aa: CASSLGGRRLLAGNTIYF

d_call: -
j_call: TRBJ1-5
v_call: TRBV7-8
clone_size: many
cdr3_nt: TGTGCCAGCGGGGCATATAGCAATCAGCCCCAGCATTTT
cdr3_aa: CASGAYSNQPQHF

d_call: -
j_call: TRBJ2-7
v_call: TRBV19
clone_size: many
cdr3_nt: TGTGCCAGTAGTATAGGATGGCCAGACTACGAGCAGTACTTC
cdr3_aa: CASSIGWPDYEQYF

d_call: -
j_call: TRBJ2-7
v_call: TRBV2
clone_size: many
cdr3_nt: TGTGCCAGCAGTCCAGGGGAGTCGCACGAGCAGTACTTC
cdr3_aa: CASSPGESHEQYF

d_call: TRBD2
j_call: TRBJ2-2
v_call: TRBV10-3
clone_size: many
cdr3_nt: TGTGCCATCAGATCAGGGAGGGATTCCAACCCCGGGGAGCTGTTTTTT
cdr3_aa: CAIRSGRDSNPGELFF

d_call: TRBD1
j_call: TRBJ1-5
v_call: TRBV7-2
clone_size: many
cdr3_nt: TGTGCCAGCAGCGTGACAGGGGTCGGTCAGCCCCAGCATTTT
cdr3_aa: CASSVTGVGQPQHF

d_call: TRBD1
j_call: TRBJ2-4
v_call: TRBV20-1
clone_size: many
cdr3_nt: TGCAGTGCCTTCGACCCAGGGACAGTAAACATTCAGTACTTC
cdr3_aa: CSAFDPGTVNIQYF

d_call: -
j_call: TRBJ1-2
v_call: TRBV28
clone_size: many
cdr3_nt: TGTGCCAGCACCACAGGATACAGCTATGGCTACACCTTC
cdr3_aa: CASTTGYSYGYTF

d_call: -
j_call: TRBJ2-7
v_call: TRBV20-1
clone_size: many
cdr3_nt: TGCAGTGCTAAGATCAGTCACGAGCAGTACTTC
cdr3_aa: CSAKISHEQYF

d_call: -
j_call: TRBJ1-5
v_call: TRBV10-3
clone_size: few
cdr3_nt: TGTGCCATAGGCGAGGGGCTGGATCAGCCCCAGCATTTT
cdr3_aa: CAIGEGLDQPQHF

d_call: -
j_call: TRBJ2-7
v_call: TRBV29-1
clone_size: few
cdr3_nt: TGCAGCGTTGTCGGGGATCCGGTTGGGACAAGACCCTACGAGCAGTACTTC
cdr3_aa: CSVVGDPVGTRPYEQYF

d_call: -
j_call: TRBJ2-5
v_call: TRBV4-3
clone_size: many
cdr3_nt: TGCGCCAGCAGCCAAGGGAGAGGGGGGGGGGAGACCCAGTACTTC
cdr3_aa: CASSQGRGGGETQYF

d_call: -
j_call: TRBJ1-2
v_call: TRBV29-1
clone_size: many
cdr3_nt: TGCAGCGTTTACCGAAGAGAGCAACCGCAATATGGCTACACCTTC
cdr3_aa: CSVYRREQPQYGYTF